This TCR beta chain emerged from a study of T cell responses to AZD1222 COVID-19 vaccine. Profiled with immunoSEQ multiplex PCR; TCRdb holds only in-frame clones, not every one. The sample contains 110,000 to 150,000 clones, around 93% of which appear only once. With regard to this clone: Its antigen is undetermined.

Study-wide results and limits: Of the AZD1222 recipients, only six were seropositive at baseline. Females made up more of the donors, who were largely white British, and clonal diversity may have come out too low. Regions left unmutated in variants are reportedly the target of nearly half of spike-specific TCRs. Only after the peak T cell response were repertoires sampled.

The specimen was peripheral blood, collected 28 days after the second AZD1222 dose. The sequence derives from an adult who received the AZD1222 COVID-19 vaccine.

CDR3 amino acids: CASSQAALQNYEQYF. Here the CDR3 DNA reads TGCGCCAGCAGCCAAGCGGCTCTCCAGAATTACGAGCAGTACTTC. This chain connects TRBV4-3 to TRBJ2-7; no firm D call. Trimming took 1 base from V and 4 from J, leaving 14 bases between them. The CDR3 contains 15 residues. In germline, CDR1 is LGHNA, CDR2 YSLEER.